This T cell receptor beta chain was captured in a study of blood T cells in healthy people across ages. A sample-barcoded 5' primer and a J-beta primer mix were used in a second PCR of roughly 7 to 12 cycles. TCRdb reanalysed the 5' RACE reads using MiXCR and keeps one entry per CDR3 protein. The data contain over 1,500,000 distinct CDR3 sequences, roughly 50% of them singletons. Turning to this clonotype: A read error may produce the germline difference seen at one junction end.

Germline CDR1 and CDR2: SGHTA and FQGNSA. CDR3 size: 14 residues. The V and J genes are TRBV7-2 and TRBJ1-5; no clear D. The sequencing sample was made of blood. The source of this sequence is a middle-aged woman in good health. CDR3 protein: CASSIAEISPPQHF. DNA for the CDR3: TGTGCCAGCAGCATAGCCGAGATCTCCCCACCCCAGCATTTT.